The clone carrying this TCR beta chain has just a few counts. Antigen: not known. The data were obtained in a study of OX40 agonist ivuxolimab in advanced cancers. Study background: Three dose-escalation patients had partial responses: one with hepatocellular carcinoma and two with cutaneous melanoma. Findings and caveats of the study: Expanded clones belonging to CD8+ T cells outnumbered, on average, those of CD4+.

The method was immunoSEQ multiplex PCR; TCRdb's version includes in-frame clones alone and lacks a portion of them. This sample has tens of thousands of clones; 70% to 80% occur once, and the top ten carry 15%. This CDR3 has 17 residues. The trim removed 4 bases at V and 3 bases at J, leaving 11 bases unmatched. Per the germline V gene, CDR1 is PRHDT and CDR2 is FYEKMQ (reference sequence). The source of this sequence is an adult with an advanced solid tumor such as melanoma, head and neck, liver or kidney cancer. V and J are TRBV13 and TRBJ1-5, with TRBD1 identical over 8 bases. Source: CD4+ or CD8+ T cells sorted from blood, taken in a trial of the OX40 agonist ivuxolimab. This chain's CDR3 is CASSSAKGQAFNQPQHF. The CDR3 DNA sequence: TGTGCCAGCAGCTCGGCCAAGGGACAGGCCTTCAATCAGCCCCAGCATTTT.